The 16 T cell receptor beta chains listed next were all sequenced from one sample in a study of T-cell reconstitution after alpha-beta-depleted transplantation in children. Preparation of the TCRbeta library used unique molecular identifiers. Via MiXCR, TCRdb re-called the PCR reads, giving one row per CDR3 protein. The table records 600,000 to 700,000 distinct CDR3 sequences, over 15% of them present only once. Sequenced material: PBMCs from the stem cell graft donor, taken from the stem cell graft. These receptors originate from a human donor who donated a stem cell graft to a child with acute myeloid leukemia.

As for this clonotype: A much larger clone differs from this one at a single base, so this may be a read error. The gene calls are TRBV29-1 and TRBJ2-2, with a possible D match to TRBD1 (6 bases). Germline V CDR1 and CDR2: SQVTM, ANQGSEA. Between the trimmed V and J ends, which lost 2 bases and 4 bases, there was a span of 17 bases. This CDR3 region has 16 residues. This CDR3 is CSVEQVTGPSTGELFF. CDR3 nucleotides: TGCAGCGTTGAACAAGTCACAGGGCCGAGCACCGGGGAGCTGTTTTTT.

Concerning this clonotype: One end of the junction is discordant with germline, which a read error may explain. Here the CDR3 DNA reads TGCGACAGCAGCCAAGATACTAGCGGGGCAGACGAGCAGTACTTC. Protein: CDSSQDTSGADEQYF. The rearrangement uses TRBV4-3 and TRBJ2-7, with 10 bases identical to TRBD2. Germline-derived CDR1 and CDR2 are LGHNA and YSLEER. This CDR3 has 15 residues.

Ten or more counts support this clonotype. The rearrangement links TRBV20-1 to TRBJ2-2; no reliable D call. Trimming took 0 bases from V and 2 from J, leaving 4 bases between them. Looked up from germline, CDR1 is DFQATT and CDR2 is SNEGSKA (reference sequence). The CDR3 has 13 amino acids. Here the CDR3 DNA reads TGCAGTGCTAGAGAGGTCAACACCGGGGAGCTGTTTTTT. Protein: CSAREVNTGELFF.

The sample holds many counts of this clonotype. The genes are TRBV7-2 and TRBJ1-5; D unclear. Germline V gene sequence: CDR1 SGHTA, CDR2 FQGNSA. V lost 3 bases and J lost 4, with 7 bases in between. The CDR3 sequence is 13 residues long. The chain's CDR3 is CASSFAGNQPQHF. Here the CDR3 DNA reads TGTGCCAGCAGCTTCGCCGGGAATCAGCCCCAGCATTTT.

This chain uses TRBV12-3 or TRBV12-4 with TRBJ1-5; 11 nucleotides line up with TRBD1. J was trimmed by 6 bases and V by 7 bases; bases with no gene match: 8. The CDR3 loop spans 15 amino acids. CDR3 sequence: CASKDRDRGFQPQHF. The DNA for the CDR3 is TGTGCCAGCAAGGACCGGGACAGGGGGTTTCAGCCCCAGCATTTT.

There are a few counts of this clonotype. V and J are TRBV5-1 and TRBJ2-1; D may be TRBD2 (5 bases). This CDR3 comprises 13 residues. V dropped 0 bases and J dropped 13 bases, with 14 bases sitting between them. Germline V gene sequence: CDR1 SGHRS, CDR2 YFSETQ. CDR3 protein: CASSLDPSGIQFF. The CDR3 DNA reads TGCGCCAGCAGCTTGGACCCGAGCGGAATTCAGTTCTTC.

This clonotype was detected many times. The genes are TRBV20-1 and TRBJ1-2, with 8 bases matching TRBD1. V trimming: 6 bases; J trimming: 8 bases; junction bases outside the gene matches: 11. From germline, CDR1 is DFQATT and CDR2 SNEGSKA (reference sequence). The CDR3 covers 13 residues. The CDR3 DNA reads TGCAGTGCCCGGGACAGGAGATGGATAGGCTACACCTTC. It translates to CSARDRRWIGYTF.

This clonotype was counted between two and nine times. The chain is built from TRBV28 and TRBJ2-5; perhaps TRBD2 as D (6 bases). The germline CDR1 and CDR2 sequences are MDHEN and SYDVKM. CDR3 length: 15 amino acids. V was cut by 4 bases and J by 4 bases, with 16 bases left in between. CDR3 protein: CASSSGTPRVETQYF. The CDR3 DNA sequence: TGTGCCAGCAGTTCCGGGACTCCGCGGGTAGAGACCCAGTACTTC.

This clonotype was seen a few times. The chain combines TRBV20-1 with TRBJ2-5; 12 bases are shared with TRBD1. Trimming removed 5 bases from V and 5 bases from J; junction bases left unmatched: 6. From germline, CDR1 is DFQATT and CDR2 SNEGSKA (reference sequence). CDR3 size: 14 residues. The CDR3 nucleotides read TGCAGTGCTCTTACGGGACAGGGGGCCGAGACCCAGTACTTC. This sequence encodes CSALTGQGAETQYF.

This clonotype was detected ten times or more. J is TRBJ1-6 and V is TRBV5-1, with 7 nucleotides matching TRBD1. The germline CDR1 and CDR2 sequences are SGHRS and YFSETQ. J gave up 6 bases and V 4 bases, and 7 bases lay outside the gene matches. The CDR3 sequence is 15 residues long. The CDR3 here is CASSHRGDPNSPLHF. The CDR3 DNA sequence: TGCGCCAGCAGCCACAGGGGAGACCCTAATTCACCCCTCCACTTT.

This clonotype was seen ten or more times. The rearrangement uses TRBV20-1 and TRBJ1-2, with 7 bases lining up with TRBD1. V trimming: 3 bases; J trimming: 6 bases; junction bases outside the gene matches: 10. The CDR3 spans 14 residues. Germline V CDR1 and CDR2: DFQATT, SNEGSKA (reference sequence). CDR3: CSASVRTGSNGYTF. CDR3 in DNA: TGCAGTGCTAGCGTCCGGACAGGTAGTAATGGCTACACCTTC.

Many counts were recorded for this clonotype. The chain couples TRBV9 to TRBJ2-5; TRBD2 is a possible D gene (6 bases). Germline CDR1 SGDLS, CDR2 YYNGEE. The CDR3 runs 15 residues. V lost 0 bases to trimming and J lost 5 bases, with 14 bases between them. The DNA for the CDR3 is TGTGCCAGCAGCGTAGCTACGGGGGTTGAGGAGACCCAGTACTTC. It is translated as CASSVATGVEETQYF.

This clonotype was observed many times. The chain employs TRBV7-2 and TRBJ1-2; D gene unclear. The V gene lost 1 base and the J gene lost 8 bases, with 8 bases spanning the gap. The CDR3 loop spans 12 amino acids. Germline V CDR1 and CDR2: SGHTA, FQGNSA. CDR3 nucleotide sequence: TGTGCCAGCAGCTTAGGAGGAGGGGGCTACACCTTC. Residues: CASSLGGGGYTF.

This clonotype has a count of ten or more. The rearrangement joins TRBV12-3 or TRBV12-4 to TRBJ1-1; maybe TRBD1 (5 bases). The CDR3 contains 13 residues. V gave up 10 bases and J gave up 0 bases, with 12 bases separating them. Written as DNA, the CDR3 is TGTGCCATCCGGGGGGGGATGAACACTGAAGCTTTCTTT. It yields the protein CAIRGGMNTEAFF.

This clonotype was picked up many times. This sequence joins TRBV5-1 and TRBJ2-3; D unclear. This CDR3 contains 15 residues. Germline CDR1 SGHRS, CDR2 YFSETQ. V gave up 0 bases and J gave up 0 bases, with 8 bases separating them. The CDR3: CASSLDAPSTDTQYF. The CDR3 nucleotides read TGCGCCAGCAGCTTGGATGCACCCAGCACAGATACGCAGTATTTT.

This clonotype was found many times. In DNA form, the CDR3 reads TGCAGTGCTGATTGGCTAGCGGGGGGTCCCTGGGAGCAGTACGTC. Translation: CSADWLAGGPWEQYV. This sequence joins TRBV20-1 and TRBJ2-7; 11 bases map to TRBD2. V was pared by 5 bases and J by 7 bases, with 13 bases of the junction left unmatched. Germline V gene lookup returns CDR1 DFQATT and CDR2 SNEGSKA (reference sequence). This CDR3 is 15 amino acids long.